This T cell receptor beta chain was observed in a study of immune evolution from preneoplasia to lung adenocarcinoma. This clone was picked up a small number of times. Its antigen is undetermined. V dropped 10 bases and J dropped 5 bases, with 12 bases sitting between them. Germline values: CDR1 WSHSY, CDR2 SAAADI. The CDR3 runs to 11 residues. General study results and limits: Top clone frequencies peaked in normal lung, apparently declining through invasive adenocarcinoma. Clonality was highest in normal lung, lower in later-stage lesions apparently.

The protocol was immunoSEQ multiplex PCR, while the TCRdb copy is restricted to in-frame clones and leaves out a portion. This sample has some 8,200 clones, with roughly 82% found just once. Histologic diagnosis was independently verified by two lung pathologists. After pathologic assessment, macro-dissection selected premalignant or tumor cells for extraction. This chain links TRBV10-2 with TRBJ2-7, with D perhaps TRBD2 (6 bases). The TCR comes from a person in their 70s with lung adenocarcinoma. The sample consisted of FFPE minimally invasive lung adenocarcinoma tissue. The CDR3 region is CATNGGNEQYF. CDR3 bases: TGCGCCACAAATGGGGGGAACGAGCAGTACTTC.